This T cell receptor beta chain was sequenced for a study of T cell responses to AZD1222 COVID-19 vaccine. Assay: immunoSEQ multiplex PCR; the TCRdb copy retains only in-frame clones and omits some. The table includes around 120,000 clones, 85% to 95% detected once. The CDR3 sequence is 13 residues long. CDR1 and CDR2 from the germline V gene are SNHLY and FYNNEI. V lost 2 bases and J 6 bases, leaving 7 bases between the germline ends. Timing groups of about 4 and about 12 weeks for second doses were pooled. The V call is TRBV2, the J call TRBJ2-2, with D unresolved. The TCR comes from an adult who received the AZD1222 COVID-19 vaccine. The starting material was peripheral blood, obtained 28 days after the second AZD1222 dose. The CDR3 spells CASSEFLSGELFF. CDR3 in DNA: TGTGCCAGCAGTGAATTTCTCTCCGGGGAGCTGTTTTTT. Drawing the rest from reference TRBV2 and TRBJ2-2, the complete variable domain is EPEVTQTPSHQVTQMGQEVILRCVPISNHLYFYWYRQILGQKVEFLVSFYNNEISEKSEIFDDQFSVERPDGSNFTLKIRSTKLEDSAMYFCASSEFLSGELFFGEGSRLTVL.